The 7 T cell receptor beta chains given below trace back to one sample, sequenced in a study of molecular identifiers for immune sequencing clone quantification. TCRdb reanalysed the PCR reads using MiXCR and keeps one entry per CDR3 protein. This repertoire shows some 100,000 distinct CDR3 sequences, roughly a third found once; its top ten account for 4% to 5%. The sequencing input was naive CD8+ T cells from blood, with Jurkat cell RNA spiked in. The sample's subset: FACS-sorted CD8+CD4-CCR7+CD45RA+ naive T cells. These receptors came from a human donor in good health. Some libraries in this study had Jurkat cell RNA spiked in.

This sequence joins TRBV2 and TRBJ1-6, with unresolved D. This CDR3 has 14 residues. V lost 3 bases and J 6 bases, leaving 9 bases between the germline ends. Germline-derived CDR1 and CDR2 are SNHLY and FYNNEI. In DNA, the CDR3 is TGTGCCAGCAGTGAGCAGAATAGTAATTCACCCCTCCACTTT. It codes for CASSEQNSNSPLHF.

A few counts support this clonotype. This rearrangement joins TRBV13 to TRBJ1-4; D gene unclear. V was shortened by 6 bases and J by 8 bases, with 22 bases between the two germline ends. In germline, CDR1 is PRHDT, CDR2 FYEKMQ (reference sequence). This CDR3 is 16 amino acids long. CDR3 residues: CASSSGVDGLGEKLFF. The DNA for the CDR3 is TGTGCCAGCAGTTCTGGGGTTGATGGATTGGGAGAAAAACTGTTTTTT. Complete variable domain (other parts from reference TRBV13 and TRBJ1-4): AAGVIQSPRHLIKEKRETATLKCYPIPRHDTVYWYQQGPGQDPQFLISFYEKMQSDKGSIPDRFSAQQFSDYHSELNMSSLELGDSALYFCASSSGVDGLGEKLFFGSGTQLSVL.

This sequence joins TRBV12-3 or TRBV12-4 and TRBJ2-3; D is unclear. The CDR3 totals 15 residues. The V and J ends lost 4 bases and 0 bases respectively, with 11 bases between them. The CDR3 nucleotides read TGTGCCAGCAGTTCCTCGGACGGTAGCACAGATACGCAGTATTTT. Protein: CASSSSDGSTDTQYF.

Concerning this clonotype: Without the conserved terminal phenylalanine or tryptophan, this CDR3 likely stems from a read error. The chain links TRBV4-1 to TRBJ2-1; D is ambiguous. The V gene lost 4 bases and the J gene lost 2 bases, with 6 bases spanning the gap. The CDR3 contains 13 residues. CDR1 is MGHRA and CDR2 is YSYEKL in the germline V gene. The CDR3 DNA reads TGCGCCAGCAGCCCCGGGCCCTACAATGAGCAGTTCATC. It translates to CASSPGPYNEQFI.

This clonotype was counted only a few times. V usage is TRBV4-3 and J usage is TRBJ2-1, with 14 bases identical to TRBD2. Germline V gene data show CDR1 as LGHNA and CDR2 as YSLEER. The V and J ends lost 0 bases and 9 bases, in that order; junction bases with no gene match: 4. CDR3 length equals 16 residues. CDR3 region: CASSQDGTSGSFEQFF. The CDR3 nucleotides are TGCGCCAGCAGCCAAGACGGGACTAGCGGGAGTTTTGAGCAGTTCTTC.

A note on this clonotype: The germline gene is not matched at one end of the junction; a read error may be the cause. The V and J genes are TRBV6-5 and TRBJ1-5, with TRBD1 as a possible D gene (5 bases). CDR1 is MNHEY and CDR2 is SVGAGI in the germline V gene. The CDR3 contains 15 residues. The CDR3: CASSTTGGSNQSQHF. CDR3 bases: TGTGCCAGCAGTACCACGGGGGGTAGCAATCAGTCCCAGCATTTT.

Concerning this clonotype: A read error may produce the germline difference seen at one junction end. The chain links TRBV25-1 to TRBJ1-4; TRBD1 matches 7 bases. Germline CDR1 is MGHDK and CDR2 is SYGVNS. The CDR3 is 18 residues long. The DNA of the CDR3 is TGTGCCAGCAGTGCAGTCCCGGGACAGTTTCGAACTAATGAAAGACTGTTTTTT. Protein product: CASSAVPGQFRTNERLFF.